What follows are 9 T cell receptor beta chains derived from one specimen sequenced in a study of T cells in Graves' hyperthyroidism and ophthalmopathy (dated by TCRdb to the late 2010s). The library came from multiplex PCR. The instrument given in TCRdb is Illumina HiSeq 2000. The TCR beta CDR3 regions were amplified from the RNA transcripts. A first-round RT-PCR of the TCR CDR3 used the HTBI primer set with the Qiagen OneStep RT-PCR kit. Clones were called with MiXCR by TCRdb after fastp trimmed the public reads at Q25, and only in-frame beta chains were retained. Rows matching on CDR3 protein sequence are summarized as one entry with the most common DNA and genes. For this sample the table gives around 300,000 distinct CDR3 sequences, of which about an eighth were detected only once. The ten most abundant clones make up around 7.9% of the sample. Sequencing was performed on blood. Every receptor here comes from a woman between 25 and 40 years old with Graves' hyperthyroidism that later progressed to Graves' ophthalmopathy.

There are a few counts of this clonotype. CDR3 nucleotides: TGTGCCAGCAGCCAGGGGACCTCAACCGAGGGGTCTTACGAGCAGTACTTC. It encodes CASSQGTSTEGSYEQYF. The chain couples TRBV11-3 to TRBJ2-7; a possible D gene is TRBD1 (6 bases). This CDR3 contains 17 residues. V was trimmed by 5 bases and J by 4 bases, leaving 24 bases between them. Germline CDR1 and CDR2: SGHNT and YENEEA.

This clonotype was seen at least ten times. The V gene is TRBV28, the J gene TRBJ2-7; 9 nucleotides align to TRBD1. This CDR3 region has 15 residues. Germline V gene lookup returns CDR1 MDHEN and CDR2 SYDVKM. Trimming at V came to 3 bases and at J to 4 bases, leaving 7 bases not matched to a gene. CDR3 nucleotides: TGTGCCAGCAGTTTGGAACAGGGGGCTTGGTACGAGCAGTACTTC. This encodes CASSLEQGAWYEQYF.

This clonotype has a count of ten or more. V usage is TRBV12-3 or TRBV12-4 and J usage is TRBJ2-3, with 11 positions matching TRBD2. The CDR3 length is 16 residues. V was pared by 6 bases and J by 5 bases, with 10 bases of the junction left unmatched. The CDR3 protein is CASSLGTSGSEDTQYF. DNA for the CDR3: TGTGCCAGCAGCCTCGGGACTAGCGGCTCGGAAGATACGCAGTATTTT.

This chain joins TRBV29-1 and TRBJ2-2; 10 positions agree with TRBD1. Germline CDR1 SQVTM, CDR2 ANQGSEA. The V segment lost 2 bases and the J segment 7 bases; nucleotides outside the gene matches: 7. This CDR3 is built from 15 residues. DNA of the CDR3: TGCAGCGTTGAAACGGGACAGGGGCGCGACGGGGAGCTGTTTTTT. Translating it yields CSVETGQGRDGELFF.

This clonotype was picked up a small number of times. The genes are TRBV15 and TRBJ2-1; tentative D call: TRBD1 (6 bases). V lost 3 bases to trimming and J lost 8 bases, with 8 bases between them. The CDR3 totals 12 residues. Per germline, CDR1 LNHNV and CDR2 YYDKDF (reference sequence). CDR3 in DNA: TGTGCCACCAGCAGTGGGGGCGATGAGCAGTTCTTC. It is translated as CATSSGGDEQFF.

This clonotype has a count of ten or more. V is TRBV19 and J is TRBJ1-1, with a possible D match to TRBD1 (5 bases). Per the germline V gene, CDR1 is LNHDA and CDR2 is SQIVND (reference sequence). The CDR3 contains 15 residues. Trimming removed 5 bases from V and 4 bases from J, with 17 bases in between. The CDR3 region is CASSPQGIVGTEAFF. In nucleotides, the CDR3 is TGTGCCAGTAGTCCTCAGGGAATTGTGGGCACTGAAGCTTTCTTT. Full variable domain (outside the CDR3, taken from reference TRBV19 and TRBJ1-1): DGGITQSPKYLFRKEGQNVTLSCEQNLNHDAMYWYRQDPGQGLRLIYYSQIVNDFQKGDIAEGYSVSREKKESFPLTVTSAQKNPTAFYLCASSPQGIVGTEAFFGQGTRLTVV.

This clonotype was observed many times. The chain joins TRBV30 to TRBJ2-1; no firm D call. Germline V gives CDR1 GTSNPN, CDR2 SVGIG (reference sequence). Deletions cut 5 bases from V and 2 bases from J, with 13 bases between. The CDR3 is made up of 14 amino acids. The CDR3 DNA reads as TGTGCCTGGCAGAGACCCGTGGCCTACAATGAGCAGTTCTTC. Translating gives CAWQRPVAYNEQFF.

In this sample, this clonotype turned up many times. The chain has TRBV27 and TRBJ2-7; a weak D match, TRBD1 (6 bases). CDR1 and CDR2 (germline): MNHEY, SMNVEV (reference sequence). V lost 6 bases, J lost 7 bases, and 13 bases lay in between. The CDR3 extends over 12 amino acids. The CDR3 sequence is CASSPGDWEQYF. CDR3 DNA sequence: TGTGCCAGCAGCCCAGGGGATTGGGAGCAGTACTTC.

This rearrangement joins TRBV5-5 to TRBJ2-1, with TRBD2 matching over 8 bases. The CDR3 has 14 residues. Germline V gene lookup returns CDR1 SGHKS and CDR2 YYEKEE (reference sequence). Losses at the gene ends were 4 bases for V and 6 bases for J; bases not matched to a gene: 6. CDR3 sequence reads: CASSVGLGTNEQFF. Written as DNA, the CDR3 is TGTGCCAGCAGCGTGGGACTAGGAACCAATGAGCAGTTCTTC.